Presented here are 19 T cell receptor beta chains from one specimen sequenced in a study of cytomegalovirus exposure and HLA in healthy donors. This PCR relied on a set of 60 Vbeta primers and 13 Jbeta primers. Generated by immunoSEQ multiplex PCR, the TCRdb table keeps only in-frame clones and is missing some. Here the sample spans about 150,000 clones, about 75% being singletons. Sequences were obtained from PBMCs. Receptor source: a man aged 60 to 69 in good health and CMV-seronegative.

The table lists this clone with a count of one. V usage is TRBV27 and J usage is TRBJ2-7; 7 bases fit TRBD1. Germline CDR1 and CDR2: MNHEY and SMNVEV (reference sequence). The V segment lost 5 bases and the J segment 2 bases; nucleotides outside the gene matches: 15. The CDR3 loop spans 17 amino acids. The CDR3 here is CASSLSSGTANPYEQYF. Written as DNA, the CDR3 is TGTGCCAGCAGTCTGTCCTCCGGGACAGCTAACCCCTACGAGCAGTACTTC.

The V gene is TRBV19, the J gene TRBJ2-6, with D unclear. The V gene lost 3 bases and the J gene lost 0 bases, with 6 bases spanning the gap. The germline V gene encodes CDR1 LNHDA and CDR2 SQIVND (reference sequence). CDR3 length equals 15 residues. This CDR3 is CASSMSLSGANVLTF. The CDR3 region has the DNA TGTGCCAGTAGTATGAGTCTCTCTGGGGCCAACGTCCTGACTTTC.

CDR3 sequence: CASSLPGDPSGANVLTF. The CDR3 nucleotides read TGTGCCAGTAGTCTCCCGGGGGATCCCTCTGGGGCCAACGTCCTGACTTTC. The chain has TRBV19 and TRBJ2-6, with D possibly TRBD2 on 6 matching bases. Per the germline V gene, CDR1 is LNHDA and CDR2 is SQIVND (reference sequence). V was cut by 5 bases and J by 0 bases, with 14 bases left in between. The CDR3 spans 17 residues.

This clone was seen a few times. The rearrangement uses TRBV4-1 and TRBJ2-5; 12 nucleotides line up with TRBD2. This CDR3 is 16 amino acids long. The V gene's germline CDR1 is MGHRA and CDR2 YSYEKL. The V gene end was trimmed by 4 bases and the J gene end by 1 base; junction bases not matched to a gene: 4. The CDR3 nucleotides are TGCGCCAGCAGCCCCGGACTAGCGGGAACCCAAGAGACCCAGTACTTC. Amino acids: CASSPGLAGTQETQYF.

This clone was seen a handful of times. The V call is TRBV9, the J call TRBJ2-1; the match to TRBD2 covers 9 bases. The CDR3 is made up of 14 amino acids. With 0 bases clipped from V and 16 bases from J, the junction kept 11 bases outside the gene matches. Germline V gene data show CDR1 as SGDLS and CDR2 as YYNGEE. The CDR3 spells CASSVELAGEGIFF. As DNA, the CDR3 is TGTGCCAGCAGCGTAGAACTAGCGGGTGAGGGGATCTTCTTC.

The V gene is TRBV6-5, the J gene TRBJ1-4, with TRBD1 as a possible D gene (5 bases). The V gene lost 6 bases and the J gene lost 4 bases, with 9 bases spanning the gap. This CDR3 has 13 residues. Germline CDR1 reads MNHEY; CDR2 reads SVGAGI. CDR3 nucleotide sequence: TGTGCCAGCAGCGGGGGTTTTAATGAAAAACTGTTTTTT. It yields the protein CASSGGFNEKLFF.

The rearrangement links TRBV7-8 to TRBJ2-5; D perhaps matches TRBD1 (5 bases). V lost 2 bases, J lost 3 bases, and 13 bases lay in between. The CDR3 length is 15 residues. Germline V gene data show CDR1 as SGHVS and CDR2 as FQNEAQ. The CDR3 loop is CASSLYGQGKETQYF. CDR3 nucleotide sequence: TGTGCCAGCAGCTTATATGGGCAGGGAAAAGAGACCCAGTACTTC.

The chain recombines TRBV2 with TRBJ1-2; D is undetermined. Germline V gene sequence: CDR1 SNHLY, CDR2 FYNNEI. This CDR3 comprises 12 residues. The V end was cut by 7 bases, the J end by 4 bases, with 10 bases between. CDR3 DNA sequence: TGTGCCAGCACAGGCAGCGGCTATGGCTACACCTTC. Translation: CASTGSGYGYTF.

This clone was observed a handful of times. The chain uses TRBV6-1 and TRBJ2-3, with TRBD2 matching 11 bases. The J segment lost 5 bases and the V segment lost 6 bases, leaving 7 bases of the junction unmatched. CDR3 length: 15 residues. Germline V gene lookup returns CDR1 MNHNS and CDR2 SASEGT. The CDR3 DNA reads TGTGCCAGCAGGGTGACTAGCGGGATTTTAGATACGCAGTATTTT. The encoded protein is CASRVTSGILDTQYF.

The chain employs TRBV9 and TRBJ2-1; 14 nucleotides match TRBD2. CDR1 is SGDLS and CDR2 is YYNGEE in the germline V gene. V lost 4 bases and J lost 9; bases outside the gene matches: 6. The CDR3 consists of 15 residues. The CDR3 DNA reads TGTGCCAGCAGCTCGACTAGCGGGAGGGCTGGTGAGCAGTTCTTC. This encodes CASSSTSGRAGEQFF.

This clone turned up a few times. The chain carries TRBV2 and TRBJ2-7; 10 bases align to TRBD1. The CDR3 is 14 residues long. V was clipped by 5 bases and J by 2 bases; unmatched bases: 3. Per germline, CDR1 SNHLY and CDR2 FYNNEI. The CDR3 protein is CASSRDRGAYEQYF. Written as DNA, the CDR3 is TGTGCCAGCAGTCGGGACAGGGGAGCCTACGAGCAGTACTTC.

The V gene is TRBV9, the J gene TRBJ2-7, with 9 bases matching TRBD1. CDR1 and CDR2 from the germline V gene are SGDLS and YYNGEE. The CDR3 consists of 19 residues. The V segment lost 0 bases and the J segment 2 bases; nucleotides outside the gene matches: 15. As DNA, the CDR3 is TGTGCCAGCAGCGTAGGAGGCGTAGGGGGACAGGGATTTACCTACGAGCAGTACTTC. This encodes CASSVGGVGGQGFTYEQYF.

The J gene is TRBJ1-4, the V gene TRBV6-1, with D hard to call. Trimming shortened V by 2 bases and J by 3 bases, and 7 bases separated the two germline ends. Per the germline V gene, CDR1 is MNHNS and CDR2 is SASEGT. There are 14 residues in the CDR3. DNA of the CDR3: TGTGCCAGCAGTGAATGGCTGGCTAATGAAAAACTGTTTTTT. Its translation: CASSEWLANEKLFF.

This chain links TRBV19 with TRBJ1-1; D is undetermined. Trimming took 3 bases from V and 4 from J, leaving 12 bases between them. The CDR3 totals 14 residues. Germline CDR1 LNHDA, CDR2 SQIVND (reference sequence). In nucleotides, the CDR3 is TGTGCCAGTAGTATTGAAGCTAGAAGCACTGAAGCTTTCTTT. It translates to CASSIEARSTEAFF.

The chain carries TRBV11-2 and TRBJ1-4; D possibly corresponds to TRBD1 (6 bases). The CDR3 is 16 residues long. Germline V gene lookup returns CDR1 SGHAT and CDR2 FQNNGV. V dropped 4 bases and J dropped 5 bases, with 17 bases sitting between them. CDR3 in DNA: TGTGCCAGCAGCTCACTTCACAGGGTAGGGAATGAAAAACTGTTTTTT. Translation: CASSSLHRVGNEKLFF.

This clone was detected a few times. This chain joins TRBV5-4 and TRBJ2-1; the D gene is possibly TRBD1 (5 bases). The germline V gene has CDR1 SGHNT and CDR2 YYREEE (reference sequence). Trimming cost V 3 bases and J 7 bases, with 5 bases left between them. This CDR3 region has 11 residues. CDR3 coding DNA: TGTGCCAGCAGCTGGACAAATGAGCAGTTCTTC. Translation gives CASSWTNEQFF.

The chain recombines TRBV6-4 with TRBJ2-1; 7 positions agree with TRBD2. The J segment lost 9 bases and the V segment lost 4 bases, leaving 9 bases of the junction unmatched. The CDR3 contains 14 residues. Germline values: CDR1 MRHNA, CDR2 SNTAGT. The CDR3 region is CASSARTSFTEQFF. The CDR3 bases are TGTGCCAGCAGTGCTAGGACTAGTTTTACTGAGCAGTTCTTC.

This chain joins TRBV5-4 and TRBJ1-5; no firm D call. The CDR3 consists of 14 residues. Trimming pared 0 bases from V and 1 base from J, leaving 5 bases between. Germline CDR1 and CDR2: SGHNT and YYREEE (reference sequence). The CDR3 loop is CASSLGQSNQPQHF. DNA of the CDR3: TGTGCCAGCAGCTTGGGCCAGAGCAATCAGCCCCAGCATTTT.

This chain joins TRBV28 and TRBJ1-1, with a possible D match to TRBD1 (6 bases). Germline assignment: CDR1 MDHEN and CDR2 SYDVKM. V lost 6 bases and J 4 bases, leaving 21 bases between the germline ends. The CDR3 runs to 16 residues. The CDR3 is CASSRRVWGGGTEAFF. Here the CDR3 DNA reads TGTGCCAGCAGCCGAAGGGTATGGGGGGGCGGCACTGAAGCTTTCTTT.